The rows below give T cell receptor beta chains drawn from one sample of a study of type 1 regulatory T cells. From the reads, TCRdb called clonotypes with MiXCR, one entry per CDR3 protein. This table has 20,000 to 25,000 distinct CDR3 sequences, around 70% appearing once. Antigen specificity for these receptors is unknown. The specimen was cultured T cells, either the whole culture or a sorted T cell fraction (not recorded which). The receptor source for this set is a human donor in good health. Each CDR3 is given with its conserved first and last residue. The order of the fields is V gene, D gene, clone size, J gene, CDR3 DNA, CDR3 protein. A D gene is named only where the DNA matches it firmly. Size values are once, few and many counts, or a class for expanded clones, and some rows have none.

>TRBV5-1|TRBD2|once|TRBJ2-5
TGCGCCAGCAGCTGGGGACTAGCGGGCCAAGAGACCCAGTACTTC
CASSWGLAGQETQYF
>TRBV12-3/TRBV12-4|TRBD2|-|TRBJ2-3
TGTGCCAGCAGTTTCCCGGCACTAGCGGGGGTGTCAGATACGCAGTATTTT
CASSFPALAGVSDTQYF
>TRBV2|-|-|TRBJ1-3
TGTGCCAGCGCGGTGGGCTACTCTGGAAACACCATATATTTT
CASAVGYSGNTIYF
>TRBV12-3/TRBV12-4|-|-|TRBJ2-3
TGTGCCAGCAGGATGGGGGGTGCGGATACGCAGTATTTT
CASRMGGADTQYF
>TRBV20-1|-|once|TRBJ1-2
TGCAGTGCTAGAGGGGCAGGGTTTGGCTATGGCTACACCTTC
CSARGAGFGYGYTF
>TRBV12-3/TRBV12-4|-|-|TRBJ2-7
TGTGCCAGCAGTTTCGTCAGGTTTTACGAGCAGTACTTC
CASSFVRFYEQYF
>TRBV7-2|-|-|TRBJ1-6
TGTGCCAGCAGCTTATCCGAAAGCTCCTATAATTCACCCCTCCACTTT
CASSLSESSYNSPLHF
>TRBV12-3/TRBV12-4|TRBD1|-|TRBJ1-2
TGTGCCAGCAAAACGACAGGGACGCGCTATGGCTACACCTTC
CASKTTGTRYGYTF
>TRBV10-3|-|-|TRBJ2-7
TGTGCCATCAGTACGGGCGGGGAAGGCGAGCAGTACTTC
CAISTGGEGEQYF
>TRBV7-8|-|once|TRBJ1-3
TGTGCCAGCAGCTACGGACCGATCTCCTCTGGAAACACCATATATTTT
CASSYGPISSGNTIYF
>TRBV20-1|-|-|TRBJ1-1
TGCAGTGCTAGATACCTTGTCGGCACTGAAGCTTTCTTT
CSARYLVGTEAFF
>TRBV3-1|-|once|TRBJ2-3
TGTGCCAGCAGCCAAGATCGGAGGACAGCCGTATCTAGCACAGATACGCAGTATTTT
CASSQDRRTAVSSTDTQYF
>TRBV7-2|TRBD2|-|TRBJ2-3
TGTGCCAGCAGCTCCAGCGGGGGGTCCACAGATACGCAGTATTTT
CASSSSGGSTDTQYF
>TRBV12-3/TRBV12-4|TRBD2|-|TRBJ2-5
TGTGCCAGCAGCCTAGATTCAGCGGGGGGCCAAGAGACCCAGTACTTC
CASSLDSAGGQETQYF
>TRBV20-1|-|medium-sized|TRBJ1-6
TGCAGTGCCGGGGACCTTACCATCCCCAATTCACCCCTCCACTTT
CSAGDLTIPNSPLHF
>TRBV11-3|-|-|TRBJ1-1
TGTGCCACAACCCCCCAGGCAGACATGAACACTGAAGCTTTCTTT
CATTPQADMNTEAFF
>TRBV6-6|-|once|TRBJ2-3
TGTGCCAGCAGTTACTCAGATACGCAGTATTTT
CASSYSDTQYF